The T cell receptor beta chain described here comes from a study of T cell responses to AZD1222 COVID-19 vaccine. As regards this clone: The antigen is unknown.

General observations from the study: Without day 14 samples, only post-peak T cell repertoires were studied. The donor cohort was predominantly white British with a female majority, and clonal diversity may have been underestimated.

CDR1 is LNHDA, CDR2 SQIVND, per germline (reference sequence). V shed 5 bases and J 1 base; nucleotides not matched to a gene: 8. CDR3 length: 16 residues. Sequencing used immunoSEQ multiplex PCR; TCRdb keeps in-frame clones, though not all of them. The sample includes about 120,000 clones, more than 70% of them seen just once. The chain couples TRBV19 to TRBJ2-5; TRBD1 agrees at 9 bases. This TCR was recovered from an adult in good health. Specimen: peripheral blood, collected on day 0 of AZD1222 vaccination. The CDR3 nucleotides read TGTGCCAGTAGTCAGGAGGGGACAGGGCTCCAAGAGACCCAGTACTTC. Translating it yields CASSQEGTGLQETQYF.